This TCR beta chain was sequenced during a study of spatial heterogeneity in lung cancer. Study-wide context: Consistently, beta-chain sequences turned up in larger numbers than alpha-chain sequences did.

Study-level points and caveats: Tumor mutation count correlated with how many alpha and beta TCRs expanded intratumorally. Around 7% of tumor T cells for alpha chains and approximately 13% for beta chains were estimated to be covered.

TCRdb re-called the 5' RACE reads with MiXCR, one entry per CDR3 protein. The sample yields about 5,200 distinct CDR3 sequences, approximately 12% seen once. Noted time point: sample taken at primary tumor resection. Untreated early-stage non-small cell lung cancer patients, 65 to 90 in total, were the donors. Germline CDR1 DFQATT, CDR2 SNEGSKA (reference sequence). This CDR3 spans 11 amino acids. V was pared by 3 bases and J by 7 bases, with 0 bases of the junction left unmatched. Many counts were recorded for this clonotype. Its antigen is currently unknown. This TCR derives from a male donor with early-stage non-small cell lung cancer. This chain joins TRBV20-1 and TRBJ2-7, with 10 bases matching TRBD2. The sample here was lung tumor tissue, taken at surgery. CDR3 sequence reads: CSARTSGEQYF. CDR3 sequence (DNA): TGCAGTGCTAGGACTAGCGGGGAGCAGTACTTC.